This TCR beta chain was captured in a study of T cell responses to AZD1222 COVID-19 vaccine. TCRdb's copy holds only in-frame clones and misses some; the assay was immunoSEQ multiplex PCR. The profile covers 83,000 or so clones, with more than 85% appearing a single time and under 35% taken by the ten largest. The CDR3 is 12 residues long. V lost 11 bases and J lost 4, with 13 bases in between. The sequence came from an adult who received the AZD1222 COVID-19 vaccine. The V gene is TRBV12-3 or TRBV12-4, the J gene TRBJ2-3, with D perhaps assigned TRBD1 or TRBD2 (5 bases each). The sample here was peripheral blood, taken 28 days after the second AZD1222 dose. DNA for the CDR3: TGTGCCGCCGAGGGGAAGCCAGATACGCAGTATTTT. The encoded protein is CAAEGKPDTQYF.